This T cell receptor beta chain was recorded in a study of beta chain features in type 1 diabetes. General study results and limits: Type 1 diabetes patients had moderately but significantly shorter TCRB CDR3s in all four CD4+ subsets.

Averaging around 110 mL, one heparinised blood draw was given by each donor. All of the isolated RNA was reverse transcribed, so expressed TCRB transcripts were sequenced. Assay used: immunoSEQ multiplex PCR; TCRdb lists only in-frame clones, some missing. The sample consists of 200,000 to 300,000 clones, roughly a tenth of them appearing once. This clone occurred a few times. The antigen is unknown. This CDR3 has 13 residues. The V end was cut by 1 base, the J end by 4 bases, with 7 bases between. CDR1 and CDR2 from the germline V gene are LGHNA and YSLEER. The material sequenced was naive CD4+ T cells from blood. This clonotype originated in a man in his thirties or forties with type 1 diabetes. The rearrangement joins TRBV4-3 to TRBJ1-1; D ambiguous. The CDR3 region has the DNA TGCGCCAGCAGCCAAGGAGAGCGCACTGAAGCTTTCTTT. It encodes CASSQGERTEAFF.